Presented here are 22 T cell receptor beta chains from one specimen sequenced in a study of beta chain features in type 1 diabetes (dated by TCRdb to between 2018 and 2020). Findings and caveats that apply to the study as a whole: In all four CD4+ subsets, TCRB CDR3 length was moderately but significantly shorter in type 1 diabetes patients.

The antigens of these receptors remain unknown. The method was the immunoSEQ multiplex PCR assay. The entire isolated RNA was reverse transcribed using the High Capacity cDNA Reverse Transcription Kit, and thus expressed TCRB transcripts were sequenced. TCRdb's version of the immuneACCESS table is confined to in-frame rearrangements and falls short of the full clone set. An unresolved V gene accounts for under half of the shortfall where checked; the remainder is of unknown origin. This sample comprises 200,000 to 300,000 clones, approximately 10% of them detected only once. Over 0.015% of the sample belongs to the ten largest clones. Specimen: naive CD4+ T cells from blood. The cell subset or site label corresponds to: true naive CD4+ T cells. These receptors were collected from a man between 25 and 39 years old with type 1 diabetes.

CDR3 sequence: CASSYSTGPTNEKLFF. DNA of the CDR3: TGTGCCAGCAGTTACTCGACGGGTCCAACTAATGAAAAACTGTTTTTT. The rearrangement links TRBV6-5 to TRBJ1-4; D unresolved. The germline CDR1 and CDR2 sequences are MNHEY and SVGAGI. The CDR3 length is 16 residues. V was clipped by 0 bases and J by 0 bases, with 8 bases between them.

This clone turned up a few times. This chain links TRBV6-1 with TRBJ2-1, with 9 bases fitting TRBD2. Germline V lookup: CDR1 MNHNS, CDR2 SASEGT. CDR3 length: 17 residues. The V and J ends lost 4 bases and 2 bases, in that order; junction bases with no gene match: 9. CDR3 loop: CASSARSRGGPYNEQFF. As DNA, the CDR3 is TGTGCCAGCAGTGCCAGGTCGCGGGGGGGCCCCTACAATGAGCAGTTCTTC.

There are a few counts of this clone. The rearrangement uses TRBV10-3 and TRBJ2-5, with TRBD2 as a possible D gene (7 bases). The V end was cut by 6 bases, the J end by 1 base, with 15 bases between. The CDR3 runs to 15 residues. Germline CDR1 ENHRY, CDR2 SYGVKD. CDR3 region: CAIRRGGGSQETQYF. The DNA for the CDR3 is TGTGCCATCAGGAGAGGGGGGGGGTCCCAAGAGACCCAGTACTTC.

This clone showed up just a few times. The rearrangement joins TRBV25-1 to TRBJ2-3; maybe TRBD1 (6 bases). This CDR3 has 14 residues. Trimming pared 4 bases from V and 5 bases from J, leaving 13 bases between. Germline V CDR1 and CDR2: MGHDK, SYGVNS. CDR3 in amino acids: CASSVRGLGDTQYF. CDR3 coding DNA: TGTGCCAGCAGTGTCAGGGGCCTGGGAGATACGCAGTATTTT.

The chain employs TRBV27 and TRBJ2-7, with 7 bases aligning to TRBD1. The germline gives CDR1 MNHEY, CDR2 SMNVEV (reference sequence). V lost 2 bases and J lost 3; bases outside the gene matches: 1. The CDR3 totals 13 residues. The CDR3 spells CASSLPGGYEQYF. For the CDR3, the DNA is TGTGCCAGCAGTTTACCAGGGGGCTACGAGCAGTACTTC.

This clone was picked up a small number of times. J is TRBJ2-1 and V is TRBV7-2; D is undetermined. Germline V CDR1 and CDR2: SGHTA, FQGNSA. The CDR3 runs to 13 residues. With 2 bases removed from V and 7 bases from J, the gap between germline ends came to 9 bases. Here the CDR3 reads CASSLSGGNEQFF. The CDR3 DNA sequence: TGTGCCAGCAGCTTATCCGGTGGTAATGAGCAGTTCTTC.

The V gene is TRBV15, the J gene TRBJ2-1; D might be TRBD2 (6 bases). V was shortened by 8 bases and J by 4 bases, with 21 bases between the two germline ends. This CDR3 contains 16 residues. From germline, CDR1 is LNHNV and CDR2 YYDKDF (reference sequence). In DNA, the CDR3 is TGTGCCACCTCGACTATAGGCGGGGCTAGGTACAATGAGCAGTTCTTC. It is translated as CATSTIGGARYNEQFF.

This clone was seen many times. The J gene is TRBJ2-3, the V gene TRBV4-3; TRBD2 agrees at 7 bases. Trimming at V came to 3 bases and at J to 2 bases, leaving 5 bases not matched to a gene. CDR3 length: 15 amino acids. Germline CDR1 and CDR2: LGHNA and YSLEER. The CDR3 loop reads CASSQESGVTDTQYF. The CDR3 region has the DNA TGCGCCAGCAGCCAGGAAAGCGGGGTCACAGATACGCAGTATTTT.

The chain couples TRBV7-6 to TRBJ2-3, with D perhaps TRBD1 (5 bases). This CDR3 is 15 amino acids long. V was cut by 6 bases and J by 3 bases, with 16 bases left in between. Germline loops: CDR1 SGHVS, CDR2 FNYEAQ. In DNA, the CDR3 is TGTGCCAGCAGTCCAGCCCAGGGTGTGACAGATACGCAGTATTTT. Translated: CASSPAQGVTDTQYF.

The V gene is TRBV18, the J gene TRBJ2-1, with D perhaps TRBD1 (6 bases). Deletions cut 3 bases from V and 6 bases from J, with 15 bases between. The length of the CDR3 is 15 residues. Germline CDR1 is KGHSH and CDR2 is LQKENI. CDR3 protein: CASSPVGTLGNEQFF. The CDR3 DNA follows: TGTGCCAGCTCACCGGTAGGGACACTCGGCAATGAGCAGTTCTTC.

In its sample, this clone was seen a few times. V is TRBV6-6 and J is TRBJ2-7; D gene unclear. The CDR3 is 11 residues long. Per germline, CDR1 MNHNY and CDR2 SVGAGI (reference sequence). V shed 5 bases and J shed 3 bases, with 5 bases lying between them. The CDR3 sequence is CASSEYYEQYF. The CDR3 DNA sequence: TGTGCCAGCAGTGAGTACTACGAGCAGTACTTC.

V and J are TRBV5-1 and TRBJ2-5; a weak D match, TRBD1 (6 bases). The CDR3 loop spans 15 amino acids. Germline CDR1 reads SGHRS; CDR2 reads YFSETQ. V lost 4 bases and J 2 bases, leaving 15 bases between the germline ends. The CDR3 coding sequence is TGCGCCAGCAGCATCCTAGGACAGACTCAAGAGACCCAGTACTTC. As protein: CASSILGQTQETQYF.

This chain uses TRBV14 with TRBJ1-3, with a weak D call TRBD1 (6 bases). From germline, CDR1 is SGHDN and CDR2 FVKESK. V dropped 4 bases and J dropped 4 bases, with 11 bases sitting between them. This CDR3 has 14 residues. This CDR3 reads CASSPGTSGNTIYF. The CDR3 nucleotides read TGTGCCAGCAGCCCGGGGACATCCGGAAACACCATATATTTT.

This clone was found a few times. The chain links TRBV29-1 to TRBJ2-5, with 10 bases fitting TRBD2. The junction had 7 bases not matched to a gene; V was cut back by 1 base and J by 5 bases. This CDR3 spans 15 amino acids. Germline V CDR1 and CDR2: SQVTM, ANQGSEA. The CDR3 nucleotides are TGCAGCGTTGAAGGGGCTAGCGGGGGTCGGGAGACCCAGTACTTC. Translating it yields CSVEGASGGRETQYF.

This clone has more than one count but fewer than ten. The genes are TRBV5-4 and TRBJ1-2, with 9 bases lining up with TRBD1. The CDR3 is made up of 15 amino acids. The germline gives CDR1 SGHNT, CDR2 YYREEE (reference sequence). The J segment lost 6 bases and the V segment lost 2 bases, leaving 8 bases of the junction unmatched. The CDR3 bases are TGTGCCAGCAGCTTCATGCTTAGGACAGGGGATGGCTACACCTTC. Encoded protein: CASSFMLRTGDGYTF.

There are a few counts of this clone. The rearrangement joins TRBV6-5 to TRBJ2-3; D is perhaps TRBD2 (6 bases). CDR3 length equals 14 residues. V lost 0 bases to trimming and J lost 7 bases, with 11 bases between them. The germline CDR1 and CDR2 sequences are MNHEY and SVGAGI. As DNA, the CDR3 is TGTGCCAGCAGTTACTCGACTAGATATTATACGCAGTATTTT. Its protein product is CASSYSTRYYTQYF.

This clone appeared once. This sequence joins TRBV2 and TRBJ1-1; 9 bases fit TRBD1. The germline gives CDR1 SNHLY, CDR2 FYNNEI. The CDR3 is made up of 15 amino acids. The V and J ends lost 4 bases and 1 base, in that order; junction bases with no gene match: 4. The CDR3 protein is CASSAQGAGNTEAFF. The DNA of the CDR3 is TGTGCCAGCAGTGCACAGGGGGCCGGGAACACTGAAGCTTTCTTT.

The chain combines TRBV2 with TRBJ1-1; D perhaps matches TRBD1 (6 bases). Germline assignment: CDR1 SNHLY and CDR2 FYNNEI. V lost 9 bases and J 2 bases, leaving 13 bases between the germline ends. The CDR3 runs to 13 residues. The CDR3 region has the DNA TGTGCCAGGCTCCGGGACATCAACACTGAAGCTTTCTTT. Translated, it gives CARLRDINTEAFF.

J is TRBJ2-3 and V is TRBV5-1; 8 bases fit TRBD2. The ends lost 1 base at V and 3 bases at J; junction bases unmatched: 4. Germline CDR1 and CDR2: SGHRS and YFSETQ. This CDR3 contains 15 residues. CDR3 bases: TGCGCCAGCAGCTTGCTCGGGGGGGCAACAGATACGCAGTATTTT. It translates to CASSLLGGATDTQYF.

V usage is TRBV2 and J usage is TRBJ1-1; the match to TRBD1 covers 8 bases. Looked up from germline, CDR1 is SNHLY and CDR2 is FYNNEI. The CDR3 sequence is 15 residues long. The V segment lost 7 bases and the J segment 4 bases; nucleotides outside the gene matches: 11. CDR3 residues: CASTPLRQGTTEAFF. CDR3 coding DNA: TGTGCCAGCACCCCCCTTCGACAGGGGACCACTGAAGCTTTCTTT.

The chain joins TRBV7-6 to TRBJ1-5; maybe TRBD1 (6 bases). Trimming shortened V by 5 bases and J by 4 bases, and 12 bases separated the two germline ends. The CDR3 length is 14 residues. CDR1 is SGHVS and CDR2 is FNYEAQ in the germline V gene. Written as DNA, the CDR3 is TGTGCCAGCAGCCCGACAGGATTTAATCAGCCCCAGCATTTT. It yields the protein CASSPTGFNQPQHF.

The rearrangement joins TRBV23-1 to TRBJ1-5; 9 bases align to TRBD1. TRBV23-1 is treated as an ORF (open reading frame) with a function not yet certain. V lost 1 base, J lost 6 bases, and 10 bases stayed unmatched. The CDR3 covers 17 residues. The CDR3 DNA follows: TGCGCCAGCAGTCAATTGTCCCGGGACAGGGTAGGTCAGCCCCAGCATTTT. Its protein product is CASSQLSRDRVGQPQHF.